This T cell receptor (beta chain) was identified in a study of CD8 T cells in ankylosing spondylitis. MiXCR, applied by TCRdb to the 5' RACE reads, yields one record per CDR3 protein. Of over 400,000 distinct CDR3 sequences in the sample, 26% are singletons; the top ten hold roughly 0.9%. This clonotype has a handful of counts. Its antigen is unknown. Study outcomes and limitations: A TCR beta motif of eight highly homologous variants appeared characteristic of ankylosing spondylitis blood.

The CDR3 extends over 15 amino acids. The J segment lost 7 bases and the V segment lost 4 bases, leaving 11 bases of the junction unmatched. The germline gives CDR1 SQVTM, CDR2 ANQGSEA. The chain couples TRBV29-1 to TRBJ2-1; 9 bases are shared with TRBD1. This TCR derives from a male donor with ankylosing spondylitis. Sequenced sample: blood, either unsorted or a sorted T cell fraction (not recorded which). In DNA, the CDR3 is TGCAGCGTTGCCCGGACAGGGGATGTCTCTAATGAGCAGTTCTTC. As protein: CSVARTGDVSNEQFF.